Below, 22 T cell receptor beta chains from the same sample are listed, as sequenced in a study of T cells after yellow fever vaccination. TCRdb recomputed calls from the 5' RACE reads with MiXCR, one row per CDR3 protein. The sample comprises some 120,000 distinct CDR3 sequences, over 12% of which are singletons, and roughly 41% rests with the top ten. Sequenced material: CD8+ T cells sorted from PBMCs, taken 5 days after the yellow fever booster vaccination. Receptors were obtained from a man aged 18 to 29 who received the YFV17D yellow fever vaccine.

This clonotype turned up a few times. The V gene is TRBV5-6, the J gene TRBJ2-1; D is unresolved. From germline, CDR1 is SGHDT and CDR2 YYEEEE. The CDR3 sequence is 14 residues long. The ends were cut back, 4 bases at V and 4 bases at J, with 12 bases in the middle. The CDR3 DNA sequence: TGTGCCAGCAGCCCCGGAGTTGGATACAATGAGCAGTTCTTC. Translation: CASSPGVGYNEQFF.

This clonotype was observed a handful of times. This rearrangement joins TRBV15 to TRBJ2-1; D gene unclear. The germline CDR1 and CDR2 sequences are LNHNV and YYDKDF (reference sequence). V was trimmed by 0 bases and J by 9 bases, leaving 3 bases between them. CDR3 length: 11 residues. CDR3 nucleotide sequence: TGTGCCACCAGCAGAGATACTGAGCAGTTCTTC. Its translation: CATSRDTEQFF.

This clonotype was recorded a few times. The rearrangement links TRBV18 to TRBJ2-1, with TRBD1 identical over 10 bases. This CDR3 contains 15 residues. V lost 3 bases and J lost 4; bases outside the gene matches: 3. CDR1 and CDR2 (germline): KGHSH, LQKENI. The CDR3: CASSPEDRGYNEQFF. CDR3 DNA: TGTGCCAGCTCACCCGAGGACAGGGGGTACAATGAGCAGTTCTTC.

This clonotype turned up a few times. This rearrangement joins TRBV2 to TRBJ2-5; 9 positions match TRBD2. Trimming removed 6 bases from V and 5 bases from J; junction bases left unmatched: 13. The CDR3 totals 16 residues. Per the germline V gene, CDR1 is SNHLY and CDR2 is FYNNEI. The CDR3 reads CASREVERGDSETQYF. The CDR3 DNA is TGTGCCAGCAGGGAGGTCGAGCGGGGGGACAGTGAGACCCAGTACTTC.

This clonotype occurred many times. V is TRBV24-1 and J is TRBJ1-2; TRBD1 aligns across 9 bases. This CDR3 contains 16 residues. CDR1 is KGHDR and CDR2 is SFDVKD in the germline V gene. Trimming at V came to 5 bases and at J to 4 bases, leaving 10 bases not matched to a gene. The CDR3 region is CATSVHRGRSFYGYTF. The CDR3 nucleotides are TGTGCCACCAGTGTCCACAGGGGGCGAAGCTTCTATGGCTACACCTTC.

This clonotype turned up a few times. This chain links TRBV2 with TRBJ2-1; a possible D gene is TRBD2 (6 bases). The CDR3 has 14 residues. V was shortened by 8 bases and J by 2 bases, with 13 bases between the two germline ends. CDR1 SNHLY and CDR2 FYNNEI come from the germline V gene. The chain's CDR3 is CASGPGLTYNEQFF. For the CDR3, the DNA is TGTGCCAGCGGACCGGGACTTACCTACAATGAGCAGTTCTTC.

CDR3 sequence reads: CASSQVGRGYGYTF. The CDR3 nucleotides read TGCGCCAGCAGCCAAGTGGGGAGGGGCTATGGCTACACCTTC. The chain carries TRBV4-3 and TRBJ1-2; D is perhaps TRBD1 (5 bases). The CDR3 contains 14 residues. Per the germline V gene, CDR1 is LGHNA and CDR2 is YSLEER. V dropped 1 base and J dropped 4 bases, with 10 bases sitting between them.

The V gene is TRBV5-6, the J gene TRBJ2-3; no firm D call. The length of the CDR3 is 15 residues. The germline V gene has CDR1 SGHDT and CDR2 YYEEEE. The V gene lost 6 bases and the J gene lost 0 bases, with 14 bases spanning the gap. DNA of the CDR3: TGTGCCAGCACCTTATTGGGATTTAGCACAGATACGCAGTATTTT. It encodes CASTLLGFSTDTQYF.

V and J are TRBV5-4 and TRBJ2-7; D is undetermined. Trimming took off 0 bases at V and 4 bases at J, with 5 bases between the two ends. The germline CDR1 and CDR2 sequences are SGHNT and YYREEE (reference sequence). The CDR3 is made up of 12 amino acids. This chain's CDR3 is CASSLVPYEQYF. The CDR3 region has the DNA TGTGCCAGCAGCTTGGTTCCTTACGAGCAGTACTTC.

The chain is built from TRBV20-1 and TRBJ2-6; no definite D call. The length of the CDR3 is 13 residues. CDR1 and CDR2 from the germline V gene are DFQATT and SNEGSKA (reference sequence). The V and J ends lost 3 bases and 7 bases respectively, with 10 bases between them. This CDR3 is CSASDRPANVLTF. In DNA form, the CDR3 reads TGCAGTGCTAGCGATAGGCCCGCCAACGTCCTGACTTTC.

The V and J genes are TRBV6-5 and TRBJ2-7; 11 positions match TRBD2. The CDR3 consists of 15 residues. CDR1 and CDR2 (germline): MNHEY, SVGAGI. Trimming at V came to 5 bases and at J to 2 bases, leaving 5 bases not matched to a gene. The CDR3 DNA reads TGTGCCAGCAGTCCTAGACTAGCGGGGACCTACGAGCAGTACTTC. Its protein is CASSPRLAGTYEQYF.

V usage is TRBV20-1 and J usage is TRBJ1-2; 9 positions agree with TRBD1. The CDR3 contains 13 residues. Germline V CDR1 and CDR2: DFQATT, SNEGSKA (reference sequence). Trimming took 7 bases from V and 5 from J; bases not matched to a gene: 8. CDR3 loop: CSDRQGVVYGYTF. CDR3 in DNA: TGCAGTGACCGACAGGGGGTGGTGTATGGCTACACCTTC.

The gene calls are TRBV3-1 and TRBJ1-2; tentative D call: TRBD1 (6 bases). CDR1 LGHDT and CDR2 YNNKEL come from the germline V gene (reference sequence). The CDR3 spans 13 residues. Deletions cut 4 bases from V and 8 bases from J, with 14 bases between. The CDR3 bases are TGTGCCAGCAGCCTCTTCAGGACAGACGGCTACACCTTC. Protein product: CASSLFRTDGYTF.

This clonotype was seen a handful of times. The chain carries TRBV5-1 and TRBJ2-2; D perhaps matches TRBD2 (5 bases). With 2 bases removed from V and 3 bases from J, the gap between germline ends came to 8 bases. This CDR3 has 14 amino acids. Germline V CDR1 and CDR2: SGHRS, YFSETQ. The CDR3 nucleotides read TGCGCCAGCAGCTTCGGGGTCGACACCGGGGAGCTGTTTTTT. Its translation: CASSFGVDTGELFF.

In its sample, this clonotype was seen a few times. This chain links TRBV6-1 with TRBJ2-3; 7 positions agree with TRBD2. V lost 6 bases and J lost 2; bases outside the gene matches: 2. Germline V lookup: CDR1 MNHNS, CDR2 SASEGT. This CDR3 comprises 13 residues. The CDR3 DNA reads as TGTGCCAGCAGGGGGGACTACACAGATACGCAGTATTTT. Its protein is CASRGDYTDTQYF.

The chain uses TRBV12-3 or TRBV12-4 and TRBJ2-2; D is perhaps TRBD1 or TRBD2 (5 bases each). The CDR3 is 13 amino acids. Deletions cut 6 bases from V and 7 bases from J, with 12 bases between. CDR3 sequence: CASRNEGLGELFF. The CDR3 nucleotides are TGTGCCAGCAGAAACGAGGGGCTCGGGGAGCTGTTTTTT.

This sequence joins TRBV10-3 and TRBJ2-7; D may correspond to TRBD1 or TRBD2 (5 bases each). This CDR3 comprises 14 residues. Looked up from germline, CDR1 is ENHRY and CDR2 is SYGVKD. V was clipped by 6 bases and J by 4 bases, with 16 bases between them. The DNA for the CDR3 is TGTGCCATCAGCAAACTAGGCCAGGGATACGAGCAGTACTTC. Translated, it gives CAISKLGQGYEQYF.

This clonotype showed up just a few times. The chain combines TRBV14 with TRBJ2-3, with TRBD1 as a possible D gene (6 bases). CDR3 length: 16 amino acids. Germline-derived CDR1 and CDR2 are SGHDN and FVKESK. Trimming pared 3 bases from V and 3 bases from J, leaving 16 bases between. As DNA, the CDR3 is TGTGCCAGCAGCCATCTAACAGGGTTACTAACAGATACGCAGTATTTT. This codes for CASSHLTGLLTDTQYF.

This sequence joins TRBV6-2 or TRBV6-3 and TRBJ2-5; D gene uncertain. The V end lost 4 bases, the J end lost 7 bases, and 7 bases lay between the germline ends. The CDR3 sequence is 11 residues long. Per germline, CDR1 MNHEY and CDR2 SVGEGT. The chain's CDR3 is CASSFPGTQYF. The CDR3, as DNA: TGTGCCAGCAGTTTCCCGGGGACCCAGTACTTC.

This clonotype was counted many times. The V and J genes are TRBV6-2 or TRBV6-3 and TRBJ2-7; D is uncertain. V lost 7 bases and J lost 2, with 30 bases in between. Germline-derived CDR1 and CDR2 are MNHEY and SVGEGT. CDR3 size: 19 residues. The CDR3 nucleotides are TGTGCCAGCACCCAGACTTATGTTGGGCGAGGATCAAGTACCTACGAGCAGTACTTC. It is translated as CASTQTYVGRGSSTYEQYF.

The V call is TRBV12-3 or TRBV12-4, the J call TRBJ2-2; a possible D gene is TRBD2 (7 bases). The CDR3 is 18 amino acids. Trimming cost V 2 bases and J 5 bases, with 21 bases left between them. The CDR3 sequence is CASSLTATGRGRTGELFF. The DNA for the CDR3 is TGTGCCAGCAGTTTAACAGCAACAGGGAGGGGACGAACCGGGGAGCTGTTTTTT.

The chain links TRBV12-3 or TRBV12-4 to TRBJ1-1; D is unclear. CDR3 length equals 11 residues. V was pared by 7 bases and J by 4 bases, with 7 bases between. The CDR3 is CASNSVTEAFF. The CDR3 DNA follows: TGTGCCAGCAACTCGGTCACTGAAGCTTTCTTT.